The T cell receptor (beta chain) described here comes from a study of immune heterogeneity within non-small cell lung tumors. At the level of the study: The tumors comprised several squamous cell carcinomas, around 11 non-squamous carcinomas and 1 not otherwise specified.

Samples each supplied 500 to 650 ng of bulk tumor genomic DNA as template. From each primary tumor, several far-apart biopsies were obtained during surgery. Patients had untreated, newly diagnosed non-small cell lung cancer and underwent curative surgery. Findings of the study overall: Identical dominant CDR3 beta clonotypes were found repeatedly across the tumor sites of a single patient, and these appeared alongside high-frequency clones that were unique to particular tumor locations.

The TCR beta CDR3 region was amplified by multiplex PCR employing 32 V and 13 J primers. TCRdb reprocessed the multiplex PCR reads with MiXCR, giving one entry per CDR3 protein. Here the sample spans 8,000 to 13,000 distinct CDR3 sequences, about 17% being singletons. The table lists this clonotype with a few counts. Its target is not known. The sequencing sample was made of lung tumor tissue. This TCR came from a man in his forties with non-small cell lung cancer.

CDR3 DNA sequence: TGTGCCAGCAGCTTACAAGACAGTACAAATGAAAAACTGTTTTTT. Protein product: CASSLQDSTNEKLFF. The genes are TRBV3-1 and TRBJ1-4, with D perhaps TRBD1 (5 bases). The germline CDR1 and CDR2 sequences are LGHDT and YNNKEL (reference sequence). This CDR3 has 15 residues. Trimming removed 5 bases from V and 5 bases from J, with 15 bases in between. The full variable domain, rest sourced from reference TRBV3-1 and TRBJ1-4, is DTAVSQTPKYLVTQMGNDKSIKCEQNLGHDTMYWYKQDSKKFLKIMFSYNNKELIINETVPNRFSPKSPDKAHLNLHINSLELGDSAVYFCASSLQDSTNEKLFFGSGTQLSVL.